A selection of T cell receptor beta chains follows, all from one sample in a study of monozygotic twins with cystic fibrosis. The table came from immunoSEQ multiplex PCR; TCRdb's copy has only in-frame clones and leaves some out. Here the sample spans around 30,000 clones, roughly 97% being singletons. The sequenced material came from blood. Source of these receptors: a girl aged 2-10 years with cystic fibrosis. Both conserved end residues are part of each CDR3. A D gene is named only where the DNA matches it firmly. Expanded clones get a size class; other rows say once, few or many, or leave the size out.

-,TRBJ2-7,TRBV27,-,CASSLSFAGSNYEQYF,TGTGCCAGCAGTTTATCTTTCGCCGGGAGTAACTACGAGCAGTACTTC
-,TRBJ2-7,TRBV29-1,TRBD1,CSGDRGERYEQYF,TGCAGCGGGGACAGGGGGGAACGCTACGAGCAGTACTTC
-,TRBJ1-2,TRBV5-6,TRBD1,CASSTRDRVNYGYTF,TGTGCCAGCAGCACCCGGGACAGGGTGAACTATGGCTACACCTTC
-,TRBJ1-2,TRBV5-1,-,CASRGPGGYTF,TGCGCCAGCAGGGGACCTGGTGGCTACACCTTC
-,TRBJ2-7,TRBV9,-,CASSEGGTSSYEQYF,TGTGCCAGCAGCGAGGGAGGGACAAGCTCCTACGAGCAGTACTTC
once,TRBJ1-3,TRBV6-1,-,CASSEFDGSSGNTIYF,TGTGCCAGCAGTGAATTTGACGGATCCTCTGGAAACACCATATATTTT
-,TRBJ2-1,TRBV7-2,TRBD2,CASRFGLDGHEQFF,TGTGCCAGCAGATTCGGACTAGATGGCCATGAGCAGTTCTTC
-,TRBJ2-3,TRBV30,-,CAWRIGYAQYF,TGTGCCTGGAGAATTGGGTATGCGCAGTATTTT
-,TRBJ2-7,TRBV11-2,TRBD1,CASSLSPPGGFNEQYF,TGTGCCAGCAGCTTATCTCCGCCAGGGGGCTTCAACGAGCAGTACTTC
-,TRBJ1-3,TRBV5-6,TRBD1,CASSLSWDRGLHTIYF,TGTGCCAGCAGCTTGTCATGGGACAGGGGGCTACACACCATATATTTT
-,TRBJ2-7,TRBV6-5,-,CASSYRAGPYEQYF,TGTGCCAGCAGTTACCGTGCGGGCCCCTACGAGCAGTACTTC
-,TRBJ1-3,TRBV2,-,CASSEVSGNTIYF,TGTGCCAGCAGTGAAGTCTCAGGAAACACCATATATTTT
-,TRBJ1-1,TRBV19,TRBD1,CASSKGQGEAFF,TGTGCCAGTAGTAAAGGACAGGGTGAAGCTTTCTTT
-,TRBJ2-1,TRBV7-6,-,CASSPGREQFF,TGTGCCAGCAGCCCGGGCCGAGAGCAGTTCTTC
-,TRBJ2-1,TRBV7-9,-,CASSTHLRAGQDDEQFF,TGTGCCAGCAGCACCCACCTTAGGGCCGGCCAGGACGATGAGCAGTTCTTC
-,TRBJ2-5,TRBV10-3,-,CAISRERQETQYF,TGTGCCATCAGTCGGGAGCGCCAAGAGACCCAGTACTTC
-,TRBJ1-2,TRBV7-2,TRBD1,CASSLGTGSNYGYTF,TGTGCCAGCAGTCTCGGGACAGGGAGTAACTATGGCTACACCTTC
-,TRBJ2-3,TRBV4-1,TRBD2,CASSRSGVAGEADTQYF,TGCGCCAGCAGCCGAAGTGGTGTGGCGGGAGAAGCAGATACGCAGTATTTT
-,TRBJ1-1,TRBV7-9,-,CASSFSGRNTEAFF,TGTGCCAGCAGCTTTTCGGGGAGGAACACTGAAGCTTTCTTT
-,TRBJ2-7,TRBV4-1,TRBD1,CASSLSGTGLDEQYF,TGCGCCAGCAGCCTATCCGGGACAGGGCTTGACGAGCAGTACTTC
-,TRBJ1-1,TRBV27,-,CASSLSQGTEAFF,TGTGCCAGCAGTTTATCCCAGGGTACTGAAGCTTTCTTT
-,TRBJ1-2,TRBV2,-,CASSDGSPGRYGYTF,TGTGCCAGCAGTGACGGTAGTCCAGGGAGGTATGGCTACACCTTC
-,TRBJ1-1,TRBV13,-,CASSLDGAEAFF,TGTGCCAGCAGCTTAGATGGAGCTGAAGCTTTCTTT
-,TRBJ2-3,TRBV11-2,-,CASSLEGGPGTDTQYF,TGTGCCAGCAGCTTAGAAGGTGGGCCGGGCACAGATACGCAGTATTTT
-,TRBJ2-1,TRBV15,-,CATSRASSFMAGNEQFF,TGTGCCACCAGCAGAGCCTCGTCTTTTATGGCGGGAAATGAGCAGTTCTTC
-,TRBJ2-7,TRBV5-1,-,CASSSDPGTLSYEQYF,TGCGCCAGCAGCTCGGACCCCGGGACTCTCTCCTACGAGCAGTACTTC
once,TRBJ1-1,TRBV29-1,-,CSVRAGTEAFF,TGCAGCGTTAGGGCGGGAACTGAAGCTTTCTTT
-,TRBJ1-5,TRBV7-9,-,CASSSGDSNQPQHF,TGTGCCAGCAGCTCGGGGGACAGCAATCAGCCCCAGCATTTT
-,TRBJ2-1,TRBV5-4,TRBD2,CASSPTSGTFYNEQFF,TGTGCCAGCAGCCCGACTAGCGGGACCTTCTACAATGAGCAGTTCTTC
-,TRBJ2-7,TRBV13,-,CASTSWQASGEQYF,TGTGCCAGCACCTCATGGCAGGCGAGCGGCGAGCAGTACTTC
-,TRBJ1-2,TRBV4-2,-,CASNLGDNYGYTF,TGTGCCAGCAATCTTGGGGATAACTATGGCTACACCTTC
-,TRBJ1-2,TRBV28,TRBD1,CASSQTRGVSANYGYTF,TGTGCCAGCAGCCAAACCAGGGGGGTCTCAGCTAACTATGGCTACACCTTC
-,TRBJ2-7,TRBV10-3,TRBD1,CARDRLYEQYF,TGTGCCAGGGACAGACTATACGAGCAGTACTTC
-,TRBJ1-1,TRBV5-6,-,CASSLAWGNTEAFF,TGTGCCAGCAGCTTGGCATGGGGGAACACTGAAGCTTTCTTT
-,TRBJ1-5,TRBV6-1,TRBD1,CASSGTGVGSNQPQHF,TGTGCCAGCAGTGGGACAGGAGTCGGTAGCAATCAGCCCCAGCATTTT
-,TRBJ2-7,TRBV5-8,-,CASRIGPTLYEQYF,TGTGCCAGCAGAATAGGGCCTACCCTCTACGAGCAGTACTTC
-,TRBJ2-7,TRBV7-8,TRBD2,CASSLVLAGVSYEQYF,TGTGCCAGCAGCTTAGTCCTAGCGGGAGTATCCTACGAGCAGTACTTC
once,TRBJ1-3,TRBV20-1,-,CSAMVGNTIYF,TGCAGTGCGATGGTCGGAAACACCATATATTTT
-,TRBJ1-2,TRBV6-1,-,CASWRGVGYTF,TGTGCCAGTTGGCGGGGGGTTGGCTACACCTTC
-,TRBJ1-5,TRBV27,-,CASSFSYMGVVNQPQHF,TGTGCCAGCAGTTTTTCCTATATGGGGGTTGTCAATCAGCCCCAGCATTTT
-,TRBJ1-2,TRBV5-6,-,CATSLGDPGDYGYTF,TGTGCCACTTCCCTGGGGGATCCCGGGGACTATGGCTACACCTTC
-,TRBJ2-5,TRBV15,-,CATSRSFQETQYF,TGTGCCACCAGCAGATCCTTCCAAGAGACCCAGTACTTC
-,TRBJ1-6,TRBV30,-,CAWKSLQSSISPLHF,TGTGCCTGGAAGTCACTACAGAGCTCAATCTCACCCCTCCACTTT
-,TRBJ2-7,TRBV11-3,TRBD2,CASSERLAGAEQYF,TGTGCCAGCAGTGAGAGACTAGCGGGAGCCGAGCAGTACTTC
-,TRBJ2-7,TRBV29-1,-,CSVARDSHYEQYF,TGCAGCGTTGCCCGGGACTCCCACTACGAGCAGTACTTC
-,TRBJ1-5,TRBV2,-,CASSERQAGNSNQPQHF,TGTGCCAGCAGTGAGAGGCAAGCGGGGAATAGCAATCAGCCCCAGCATTTT
-,TRBJ2-3,TRBV6-5,-,CASSPGIRPYDTQYF,TGTGCCAGCAGTCCGGGGATTAGACCTTATGATACGCAGTATTTT
-,TRBJ2-2,TRBV15,-,CATTPGSGELFF,TGTGCCACCACTCCGGGATCCGGGGAGCTGTTTTTT